Sequencing of this TCR beta chain was carried out in a study of Graves' ophthalmopathy and Graves' hyperthyroidism. Transcripts of RNA were the source for amplifying TCR beta CDR3 regions. Following a first-round RT-PCR that used HTBI primers, a second-round multiplex PCR was carried out. TCRdb itself ran the multiplex PCR reads through MiXCR, one entry per CDR3 protein. The sample records roughly 600,000 distinct CDR3 sequences, about 35% being singletons. Germline CDR1 reads KGHDR; CDR2 reads SFDVKD. The CDR3 extends over 15 amino acids. V lost 4 bases and J lost 6; bases outside the gene matches: 6.

The chain links TRBV24-1 to TRBJ2-5; 11 bases map to TRBD1. This receptor was identified in an adult man with Graves' hyperthyroidism. Sequenced sample: peripheral blood or thyroid tissue (not recorded which). CDR3 in DNA: TGTGCCACCAGTGAGCGGACAGGGGGCGGACAGACCCAGTACTTC. Residues: CATSERTGGGQTQYF.